The T cell receptor (beta chain) described here comes from a study of early T cells in non-severe SARS-CoV-2 infection. Study-level information: Alpha and beta chains were unpaired, from unsorted whole-blood bulk RNA. Notes on the study in general: A preference for anti-spike CD8 responses marked VDJdb matching, which missed private and CD4 specificities.

Unique molecular identifiers were attached to individual cDNA molecules. TCRdb analysed the 5' RACE reads with MiXCR anew, one entry per CDR3 protein. The sample has 65,000 to 85,000 distinct CDR3 sequences; around 15% are singletons. Concerning this clonotype: No antigen is known for it.

CDR3 length: 15 residues. Germline lookup yields CDR1 LNHDA and CDR2 SQIVND (reference sequence). The V segment lost 1 base and the J segment 4 bases; nucleotides outside the gene matches: 4. The chain joins TRBV19 to TRBJ1-1, with TRBD1 matching over 9 bases. Sequencing was done on a sample of whole blood. The TCR was taken from an adult who was a healthcare worker with PCR-confirmed SARS-CoV-2 infection or an uninfected control (not recorded which). For the CDR3, the DNA is TGTGCCAGTAGTATAGCCTCGACAGGGGGCACTGAAGCTTTCTTT. Translated, it gives CASSIASTGGTEAFF.